The sequence of this T cell receptor beta chain was determined in a study of blood T cell repertoires in COVID-19. Across the study: Italy, Spain and the United States were the sources of the convalescent and acute COVID-19 samples. T cells, B-cell-depleted T cells, or PBMCs provided the cDNA or gDNA that served as material.

The method was immunoSEQ multiplex PCR; TCRdb's version includes in-frame clones alone and lacks a portion of them. The sample gives some 200,000 clones, 75% to 85% of which show up once; approximately 10% is in the top ten. The specimen sequenced was peripheral blood. The source of this sequence is a middle-aged woman with COVID-19, enrolled during active disease.

In nucleotides, the CDR3 is TGTGCCAGCAGCGCGAGGAGGGTCCAGGCGGCTGAGCAGTTCTTC. Its translation is CASSARRVQAAEQFF. V is TRBV11-2 and J is TRBJ2-1; the D gene is possibly TRBD2 (6 bases). The length of the CDR3 is 15 residues. The ends were cut back, 5 bases at V and 9 bases at J, with 20 bases in the middle. CDR1 and CDR2 (germline): SGHAT, FQNNGV.